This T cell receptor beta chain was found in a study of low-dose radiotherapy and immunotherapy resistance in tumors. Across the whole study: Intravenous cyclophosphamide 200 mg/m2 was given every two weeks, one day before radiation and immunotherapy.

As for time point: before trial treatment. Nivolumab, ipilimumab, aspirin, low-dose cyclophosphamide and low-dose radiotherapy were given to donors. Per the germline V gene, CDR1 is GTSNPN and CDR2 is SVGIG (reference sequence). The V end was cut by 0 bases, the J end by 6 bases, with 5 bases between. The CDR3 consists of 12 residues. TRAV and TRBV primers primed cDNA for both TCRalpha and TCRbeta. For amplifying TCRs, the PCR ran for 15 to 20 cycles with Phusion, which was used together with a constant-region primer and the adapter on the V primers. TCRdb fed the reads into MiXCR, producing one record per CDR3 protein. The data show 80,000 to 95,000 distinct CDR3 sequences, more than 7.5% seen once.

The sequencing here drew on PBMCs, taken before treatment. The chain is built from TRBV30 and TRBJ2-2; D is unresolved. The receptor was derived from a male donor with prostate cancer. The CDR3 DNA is TGTGCCTGGAGTGTCGAGTCCGGGGAGCTGTTTTTT. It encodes CAWSVESGELFF.